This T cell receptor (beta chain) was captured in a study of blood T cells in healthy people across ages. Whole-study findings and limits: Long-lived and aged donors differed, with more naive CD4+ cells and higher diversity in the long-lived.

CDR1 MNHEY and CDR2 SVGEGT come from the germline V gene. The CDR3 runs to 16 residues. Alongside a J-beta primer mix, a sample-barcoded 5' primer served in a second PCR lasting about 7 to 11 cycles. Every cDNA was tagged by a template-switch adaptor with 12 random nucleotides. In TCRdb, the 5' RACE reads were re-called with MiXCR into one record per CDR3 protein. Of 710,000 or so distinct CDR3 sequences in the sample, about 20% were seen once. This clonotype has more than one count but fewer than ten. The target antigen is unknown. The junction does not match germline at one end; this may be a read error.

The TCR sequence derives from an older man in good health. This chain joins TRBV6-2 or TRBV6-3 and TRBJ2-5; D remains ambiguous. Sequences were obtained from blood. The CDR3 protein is CASSYTQPGSQEIQYF. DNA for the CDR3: TGTGCCAGCAGTTACACCCAACCTGGGTCACAAGAGATCCAGTACTTC.